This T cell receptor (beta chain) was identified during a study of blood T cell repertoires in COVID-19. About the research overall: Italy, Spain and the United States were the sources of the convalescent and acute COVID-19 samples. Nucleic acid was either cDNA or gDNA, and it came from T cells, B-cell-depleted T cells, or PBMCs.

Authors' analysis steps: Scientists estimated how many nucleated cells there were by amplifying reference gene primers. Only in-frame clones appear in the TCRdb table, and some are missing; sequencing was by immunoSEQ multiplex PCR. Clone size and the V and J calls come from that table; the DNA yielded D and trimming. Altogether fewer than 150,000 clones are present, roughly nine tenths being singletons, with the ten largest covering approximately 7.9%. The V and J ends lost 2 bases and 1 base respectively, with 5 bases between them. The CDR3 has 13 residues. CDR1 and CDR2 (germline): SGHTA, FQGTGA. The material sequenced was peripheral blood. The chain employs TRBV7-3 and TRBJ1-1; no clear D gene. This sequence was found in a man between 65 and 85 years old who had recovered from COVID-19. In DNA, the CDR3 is TGTGCCAGCAGCTTATTCGGGAACACTGAAGCTTTCTTT. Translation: CASSLFGNTEAFF.